This TCR beta chain appears in the sequencing data of a study of T-cell memory formation after mild COVID-19. TCRdb processed the 5' RACE reads anew with MiXCR; each CDR3 protein has one entry. The profile shows over 300,000 distinct CDR3 sequences, under 25% of them singletons. Germline V gene lookup returns CDR1 MNHNY and CDR2 SVGAGI (reference sequence). The CDR3 totals 15 residues. V was trimmed by 6 bases and J by 5 bases, leaving 16 bases between them. The J gene is TRBJ1-4, the V gene TRBV6-6; the D is unclear. This clonotype was obtained from a man between 18 and 35 years old who had mild COVID-19 (a few samples of this study predate the infection). Cell type and time point are not known. The sample taken for sequencing was PBMCs or a T cell subset sorted from them (not recorded which). CDR3: CASSLSPAKNEKLFF. CDR3 DNA: TGTGCCAGCAGCCTTTCCCCCGCGAAAAATGAAAAACTGTTTTTT.